The 22 T cell receptor beta chains below were found in one sample sequenced in a study of blood T cells in healthy people across ages. It was with a sample-barcoded 5' primer and a J-beta primer mix that a second PCR of roughly 6 to 12 cycles was run. From the 5' RACE reads, TCRdb called clonotypes with MiXCR, one entry per CDR3 protein. The sample lists hundreds of thousands of distinct CDR3 sequences, approximately 59% occurring once. Sequencing input: blood. All receptors derive from a man aged 60 to 75 in good health.

The rearrangement links TRBV7-2 to TRBJ2-3, with TRBD2 identical over 10 bases. The CDR3 runs to 16 residues. V shed 5 bases, J shed 2 bases, and the junction held 7 bases outside the gene matches. Germline assignment: CDR1 SGHTA and CDR2 FQGNSA. The chain's CDR3 is CASSQSSGGSTDTQYF. The CDR3 DNA reads TGTGCCAGCAGCCAGTCTAGCGGGGGCTCCACAGATACGCAGTATTTT.

In this sample, this clonotype turned up a few times. The V call is TRBV3-1, the J call TRBJ2-2, with D tentatively TRBD2 (5 bases). V lost 1 base and J 6 bases, leaving 9 bases between the germline ends. Germline CDR1 is LGHDT and CDR2 is YNNKEL (reference sequence). The length of the CDR3 is 14 residues. CDR3: CASSQGRAPGELFF. Written as DNA, the CDR3 is TGTGCCAGCAGCCAAGGGCGGGCCCCCGGGGAGCTGTTTTTT.

This sequence joins TRBV15 and TRBJ2-7; perhaps TRBD1 as D (6 bases). The germline gives CDR1 LNHNV, CDR2 YYDKDF (reference sequence). CDR3 length: 15 residues. Trimming cost V 0 bases and J 5 bases, with 14 bases left between them. CDR3 region: CATSRDRGFAHEQYF. The CDR3 DNA reads as TGTGCCACCAGCAGAGATAGGGGGTTTGCCCACGAGCAGTACTTC.

The genes are TRBV7-2 and TRBJ2-1; D may be TRBD1 (6 bases). Trimming removed 5 bases from V and 6 bases from J, with 20 bases in between. This CDR3 is 16 amino acids long. Per germline, CDR1 SGHTA and CDR2 FQGNSA. The CDR3 DNA follows: TGTGCCAGCAGCCCCCAGGGGAGAATGGAAGGCAATGAGCAGTTCTTC. Its protein is CASSPQGRMEGNEQFF.

V and J are TRBV29-1 and TRBJ2-3, with a tentative D call TRBD1 (6 bases). Trimming took off 2 bases at V and 2 bases at J, with 11 bases between the two ends. The CDR3 has 14 residues. The V gene's germline CDR1 is SQVTM and CDR2 ANQGSEA. The CDR3 reads CSVERSGVTDTQYF. The CDR3 DNA reads TGCAGCGTTGAACGGTCAGGGGTCACAGATACGCAGTATTTT.

This chain connects TRBV12-3 or TRBV12-4 to TRBJ2-7; D gene uncertain. With the DNA end fitting TRBJ2-5 better, the J assignment may be wrong. The CDR3 has 15 amino acids. CDR3 protein: CASSLTDGLRETQYF. The CDR3 DNA reads TGTGCCAGCAGTTTAACTGACGGGTTACGGGAGACCCAGTACTTC.

V and J are TRBV9 and TRBJ1-4, with D hard to call. This CDR3 comprises 16 residues. Trimming pared 0 bases from V and 2 bases from J, leaving 11 bases between. Germline V gene data show CDR1 as SGDLS and CDR2 as YYNGEE. CDR3 sequence (DNA): TGTGCCAGCAGCGTAGACGGGCTTGCGACTAATGAAAAACTGTTTTTT. This gives the protein CASSVDGLATNEKLFF.

This clonotype was picked up a small number of times. The genes are TRBV27 and TRBJ2-4; D tentatively fits TRBD1 or TRBD2 (5 bases each). The J call is in doubt because the DNA end fits TRBJ2-7 better. The CDR3 loop spans 16 amino acids. Germline assignment: CDR1 MNHEY and CDR2 SMNVEV (reference sequence). CDR3 loop: CASSLSRYGGSYEQYF. In DNA form, the CDR3 reads TGTGCCAGCAGTTTATCCCGCTATGGGGGTTCCTACGAGCAGTACTTC.

About this clonotype itself: Sequence at one end of the junction differs from germline and may be a read error. The CDR3 sequence: CTSRQEGGNEQFF. CDR3 DNA: TGCACCAGCAGACAAGAGGGGGGAAATGAGCAGTTCTTC. The rearrangement uses TRBV5-1 and TRBJ2-1; D may correspond to TRBD1 or TRBD2 (6 bases each). The CDR3 has 13 residues. The V gene's germline CDR1 is SGHRS and CDR2 YFSETQ.

V gene TRBV9 combines with J gene TRBJ2-7; perhaps TRBD1 as D (6 bases). Trimming removed 0 bases at V and 2 bases at J, with 9 bases between. The CDR3 has 14 amino acids. Per the germline V gene, CDR1 is SGDLS and CDR2 is YYNGEE. The CDR3 region has the DNA TGTGCCAGCAGCGTAGCGTGGGGGCCCTACGAGCAGTACTTC. This encodes CASSVAWGPYEQYF. Variable domain in full (rest from reference TRBV9 and TRBJ2-7): DSGVTQTPKHLITATGQRVTLRCSPRSGDLSVYWYQQSLDQGLQFLIQYYNGEERAKGNILERFSAQQFPDLHSELNLSSLELGDSALYFCASSVAWGPYEQYFGPGTRLTVT.

The chain carries TRBV28 and TRBJ1-2; 10 nucleotides match TRBD1. CDR3 length: 14 residues. Germline V gene sequence: CDR1 MDHEN, CDR2 SYDVKM. The V and J ends lost 6 bases and 6 bases, in that order; junction bases with no gene match: 7. CDR3 nucleotides: TGTGCCAGCAGGACGGGACAGGGGACGGATGGCTACACCTTC. Its translation: CASRTGQGTDGYTF.

Turning to this clonotype: At one end, the junction sequence differs from germline, possibly due to a read error. The V and J genes are TRBV5-1 and TRBJ2-3; 7 nucleotides match TRBD1. The CDR3 spans 14 residues. Per germline, CDR1 SGHRS and CDR2 YFSETQ. The CDR3: CASSLRQGADTQYF. The CDR3 DNA reads TGTGCCAGCAGTTTAAGACAGGGCGCAGATACGCAGTATTTT.

The chain is built from TRBV28 and TRBJ1-4; the D gene is possibly TRBD1 (5 bases). The CDR3 loop spans 16 amino acids. Trimming took 3 bases from V and 6 from J, leaving 17 bases between them. Germline loops: CDR1 MDHEN, CDR2 SYDVKM. CDR3 loop: CASSFYYGGKDEKLFF. The CDR3 nucleotides read TGTGCCAGCAGTTTTTATTACGGGGGTAAGGATGAAAAACTGTTTTTT.

J is TRBJ2-3 and V is TRBV3-1, with D perhaps TRBD2 (6 bases). CDR3 length: 15 amino acids. Germline V gene data show CDR1 as LGHDT and CDR2 as YNNKEL (reference sequence). The V end was cut by 4 bases, the J end by 2 bases, with 13 bases between. CDR3 nucleotide sequence: TGTGCCAGCAGCCTTACCGGGGGAGTCACAGATACGCAGTATTTT. The encoded protein is CASSLTGGVTDTQYF.

This clonotype was picked up a small number of times. This chain uses TRBV29-1 with TRBJ2-5; D tentatively fits TRBD1 or TRBD2 (5 bases each). V lost 4 bases and J 5 bases, leaving 20 bases between the germline ends. This CDR3 region has 15 residues. Germline-derived CDR1 and CDR2 are SQVTM and ANQGSEA. For the CDR3, the DNA is TGCAGCGTTGGTATCGGGGCAACCGAGAGGGAGACCCAGTACTTC. It is translated as CSVGIGATERETQYF.

The rearrangement uses TRBV5-1 and TRBJ2-5, with 7 positions matching TRBD2. The V gene end was trimmed by 1 base and the J gene end by 0 bases; junction bases not matched to a gene: 3. Germline V CDR1 and CDR2: SGHRS, YFSETQ. This CDR3 comprises 15 residues. CDR3 sequence reads: CASSLLSGDQETQYF. The CDR3 DNA sequence: TGCGCCAGCAGCTTGTTGAGCGGGGACCAAGAGACCCAGTACTTC.

This chain links TRBV10-3 with TRBJ1-2; TRBD1 is a possible D gene (6 bases). V lost 8 bases, J lost 4 bases, and 14 bases lay in between. CDR3 length: 13 residues. Germline V gene lookup returns CDR1 ENHRY and CDR2 SYGVKD. CDR3 residues: CAIAGTSAYGYTF. The DNA of the CDR3 is TGTGCCATCGCAGGGACATCAGCCTATGGCTACACCTTC.

The chain combines TRBV9 with TRBJ2-3; D may match TRBD1 or TRBD2 (6 bases each). Trimming stripped 2 bases from V and 3 bases from J, with 10 bases between. The CDR3 loop spans 14 amino acids. The germline V gene encodes CDR1 SGDLS and CDR2 YYNGEE. DNA for the CDR3: TGTGCCAGCAGCGTTAGGGGGGCAACAGATACGCAGTATTTT. It codes for CASSVRGATDTQYF.

The rearrangement joins TRBV2 to TRBJ2-5; 8 bases are shared with TRBD1. Germline V lookup: CDR1 SNHLY, CDR2 FYNNEI. This CDR3 is built from 15 residues. V lost 6 bases and J lost 1; bases outside the gene matches: 7. CDR3 DNA sequence: TGTGCCAGCAGACCCAACACAGGGGGCCAAGAGACCCAGTACTTC. Protein sequence: CASRPNTGGQETQYF.

The gene calls are TRBV28 and TRBJ2-4; 9 bases match TRBD1. Judging by the DNA end, TRBJ2-7 fits better; the J call may be wrong. The length of the CDR3 is 15 residues. Germline V CDR1 and CDR2: MDHEN, SYDVKM. CDR3 sequence reads: CASSSAGTGKNEQYF. The CDR3, as DNA: TGTGCCAGCAGTTCCGCCGGGACAGGGAAAAACGAGCAGTACTTC.

This clonotype was picked up a small number of times. This sequence joins TRBV7-2 and TRBJ2-5, with TRBD2 identical over 14 bases. The germline V gene encodes CDR1 SGHTA and CDR2 FQGNSA. This CDR3 region has 19 residues. J gave up 0 bases and V 1 base, and 7 bases lay outside the gene matches. Here the CDR3 reads CASSLGTSGGSAYQETQYF. CDR3 coding DNA: TGTGCCAGCAGCTTAGGGACTAGCGGGGGGTCCGCGTACCAAGAGACCCAGTACTTC.

This rearrangement joins TRBV6-1 to TRBJ2-5; D is ambiguous. The length of the CDR3 is 10 residues. Trimming stripped 8 bases from V and 7 bases from J, with 8 bases between. Germline V gene data show CDR1 as MNHNS and CDR2 as SASEGT. As DNA, the CDR3 is TGTGCCAGCGGCCCAAGGACCCAGTACTTC. This translates into CASGPRTQYF.